The source of this TCR beta chain is a study of shared clonotypes between healthy human individuals (TCRdb year 2020). Some background on the complete study: A few men and two women, aged 18 to 49 years, made up the cohort. For each donor, CD4 naive and CD4 memory were each run on three plates, CD8 naive on two plates, and CD8 memory on one plate. To estimate repertoire size and how much clonotype sharing occurs between individuals, the study deeply sequenced the blood TCR repertoires of a handful of healthy adults. Different laboratories and diverse techniques were used to prepare libraries and sequence TCR repertoires, to increase sequencing depth and limit assay-specific biases. Leukapheresis yielded between about 0.94 and 8.9 billion PBMCs per donor.

Donors were healthy HIV-negative adults with no recently reported acute infections or vaccinations. All donors were Caucasian adults living in Nashville, Tennessee, USA. The CD8 memory samples were a combination of magnetically selected CD45RO+ cells and CCR7-negative CD45RA+ effector memory (TemRA) cells. Blood was collected by leukapheresis, and PBMCs were isolated by Ficoll-Histopaque density gradient centrifugation and then cryopreserved in liquid nitrogen vapor phase. Purity and quantity of every magnetically sorted T cell population were checked by analytical flow cytometry. Genomic DNA was isolated from every sorted fraction and measured by UV absorbance on a Nanodrop 2000c. Trimming costs V 0 bases and J 5 bases, and their ends lie 6 bases apart. The CDR3 holds 13 amino acids from the cysteine to the phenylalanine. Just the 39-base CDR3 DNA is kept, in frame starting at base 1. Looking up the germline V gene yields CDR1 SGDLS and CDR2 YYNGEE.

Concerning this clone: Its antigen is currently not known. No per-base quality is available; no much larger clone lies one base away.

Using the deep immunoSEQ assay, TCR CDR3 regions were amplified from genomic DNA by multiplex PCR. Genomic DNA extracted from each cell subset was distributed evenly over all wells of several immunoSEQ 96-well plates, and each plate served as one replicate. For sorted subsets, 200 ng of genomic DNA, equivalent to around 29,000 T cell genomes, went into each replicate PCR. Purified libraries were measured with a Qubit 3.0 fluorometer, size-checked on a Bioanalyzer 2100, and measured again with the KAPA Library Quantification kit. A separate single-read 150-cycle Illumina NextSeq 550 flow cell was used to sequence each immunoSEQ 96-well plate. The paper's processing steps were these. Because the immunoSEQ output held only junctional sequences and lacked quality scores, the filtering could not match the filtering applied to full-length reads. To assign V/J genes and CDR3, sequences were annotated using PyIR, a Python wrapper for IgBLAST v1.9, with IMGT germline references. Any read was removed if the V/J assignment was weak (E-value above 1e-6), the CDR3 was missing, or the read contained stop codons, out-of-frame junctions, or ambiguous translated residues. V3J clonotypes were defined as sequences sharing the same inferred V gene, J gene, and CDR3 amino acid sequence. Percentage overlap between repertoires was computed as shared unique clonotypes divided by the size of the smaller repertoire. Repertoire richness was assessed with RTK rarefaction, the Chao1 estimator, and Recon v2.1 estimates of unobserved clonotypes. For all TCRbeta clonotypes obtained by the gDNA method from a handful of donors, generation probabilities were computed with OLGA. TCRdb's version of the immuneACCESS table is confined to in-frame rearrangements and falls short of the full clone set. An unresolved V gene accounts for under half of the shortfall where checked; the remainder is of unknown origin. V and J calls and clone size are those listed in that table; D and trimming were worked out from the DNA. The sample profile shows about 380,000 clones; about 96% of them were found once. 0.32% of the sample is taken by the ten largest.

Study-wide conclusions, independent of this receptor: Incomplete sequencing was indicated by rarefaction of sorted-subset datasets, despite the large sequencing depth. Higher generation probabilities were observed for clonotypes shared by all four sorted-subset donors than for non-shared clonotypes. Because the study included a small number of donors, the genetic and exposure-history diversity represented was limited. Sampling was limited to blood, and TCR repertoires in tissue likely differ from TCR repertoires in blood. Pairwise subsampling indicated that sequencing depth was expected to affect the degree of clonotype sharing among donors. Across a handful of donors, around 5% of naive CD4, 3% to 4% of naive CD8, under 2.5% of memory CD4, and under 0.45% of memory CD8 clonotypes were shared. Naive subsets generally had larger estimated clonotype richness than memory subsets.

The sample taken for sequencing was memory CD8+ T cells sorted from blood. What this sample's cell subset or site label stands for: CD45RO+ cells pooled with CCR7-negative TemRA cells. This receptor was obtained from a young man in good health. The chain joins TRBV9 to TRBJ2-1; a confident D gene designation cannot be given. This receptor carries the CDR3 CASSVAPHNEQFF. The sequenced DNA: TGTGCCAGCAGCGTAGCCCCCCACAATGAGCAGTTCTTC.